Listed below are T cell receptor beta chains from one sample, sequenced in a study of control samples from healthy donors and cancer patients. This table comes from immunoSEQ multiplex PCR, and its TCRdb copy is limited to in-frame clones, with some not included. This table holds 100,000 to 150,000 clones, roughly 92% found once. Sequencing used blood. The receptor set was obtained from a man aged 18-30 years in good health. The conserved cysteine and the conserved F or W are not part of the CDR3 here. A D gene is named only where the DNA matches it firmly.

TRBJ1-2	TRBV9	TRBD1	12	ASSGTGDDYGYT
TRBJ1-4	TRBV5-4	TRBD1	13	ASSPRQGPNEKLF
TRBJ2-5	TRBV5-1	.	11	ASSFGGEETQY
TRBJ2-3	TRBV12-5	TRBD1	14	ASGLVGTGDTDTQY
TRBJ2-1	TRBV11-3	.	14	ASSHRPTRFSNEQF
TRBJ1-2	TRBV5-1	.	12	ASSPDSGGYGYT
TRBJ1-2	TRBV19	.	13	ASSIRGGEGYGYT
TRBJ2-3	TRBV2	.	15	ASSEIVSSDSTDTQY
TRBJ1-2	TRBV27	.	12	ATAPWGKAYGYT
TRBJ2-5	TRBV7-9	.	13	ASSLGSGAQETQY
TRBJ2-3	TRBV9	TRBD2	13	ASSLSGGQGDTQY
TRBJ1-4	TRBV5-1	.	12	ASSFAGLGEKLF
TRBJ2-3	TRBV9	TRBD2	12	ASSPPGGADTQY
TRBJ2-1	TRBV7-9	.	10	ASRESYNEQF
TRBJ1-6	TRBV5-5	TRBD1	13	ASSRDSPYNSPLH
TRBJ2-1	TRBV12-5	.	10	ASGLGGSEQF
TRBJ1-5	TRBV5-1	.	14	ASSPELGGANQPQH
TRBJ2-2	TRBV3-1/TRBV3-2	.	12	ASSQEVGSGELF
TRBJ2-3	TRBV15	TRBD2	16	ATSRGLAGGISTDTQY
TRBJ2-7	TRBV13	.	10	ASSWQLSEQY
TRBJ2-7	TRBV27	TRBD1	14	ASTTLGQGDNYEQY
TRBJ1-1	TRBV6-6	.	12	ASIQTQGNTEAF
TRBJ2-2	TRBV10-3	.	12	AISDQGGTGELF
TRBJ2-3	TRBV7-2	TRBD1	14	ASSPNRGLGADTQY
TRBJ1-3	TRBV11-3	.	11	ASSSLPGNTIY
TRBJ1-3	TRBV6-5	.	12	ASSPSGQWDTIY
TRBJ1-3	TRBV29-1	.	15	SVEDEGGALFGNTIY
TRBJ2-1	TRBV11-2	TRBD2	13	ASSKGLASGNEQF
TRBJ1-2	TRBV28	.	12	ASGGGVGYYGYT
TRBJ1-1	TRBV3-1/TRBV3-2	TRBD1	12	ASSRQQGDTEAF
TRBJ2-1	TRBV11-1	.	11	ASSLMSHNEQF
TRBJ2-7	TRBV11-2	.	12	ASSPGHVYYEQY
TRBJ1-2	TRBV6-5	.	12	ASSGGAGKAGYT
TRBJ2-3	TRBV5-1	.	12	ASSFQGSTDTQY
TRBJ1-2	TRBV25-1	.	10	ASSDLSYGYT